The T cell receptor (beta chain) described here comes from a study of regulatory T cells in long-lasting Graves disease. Study-wide context: Positive TSH receptor antibodies alongside over 5 years of antithyroid drugs were what marked Graves' disease as persistent. Points from the study as a whole: Only peripheral blood was studied, not thyroid tissue.

According to the study, TCR beta libraries were built with iRepertoire HTBI primers and CDR3-region Arm-PCR. Each CDR3 protein is one row after TCRdb ran MiXCR on the multiplex PCR reads. The sample yields more than 650,000 distinct CDR3 sequences, roughly 30% seen once. On this clonotype: Antigen: not known.

V was pared by 7 bases and J by 1 base, with 13 bases between. The CDR3 sequence is 13 residues long. CDR1 is SQVTM, CDR2 ANQGSEA, per germline. Noted time point: persistent/refractory GD, antithyroid drugs over 5 years with positive TRAb. Extracted RNA from PBMCs served as the source of the TCR library. The sequences come from peripheral blood mononuclear cells (PBMCs), collected when the disease was refractory, from a patient treated with antithyroid drugs. The chain joins TRBV29-1 to TRBJ1-1; no clear D gene. The TCR originated in a female donor with Graves disease. This CDR3 reads CSAGRAGNTEAFF. As DNA, the CDR3 is TGCAGCGCCGGGAGGGCAGGGAACACTGAAGCTTTCTTT.